This T cell receptor beta chain derives from a study of T cell responses to AZD1222 COVID-19 vaccine (dated by TCRdb to the early 2020s). Context from the whole study: A total of more than 230 trial participants underwent TCR sequencing, of whom nearly 210 received two doses of AZD1222 and some 26 received two doses of the MenACWY control vaccine. Trial participants were enrolled by age into 18-55, 56-69 and 70-plus year subgroups, with around 150, 28 and 57 TCR-sequenced participants respectively.

The CDR3 regions of human TCRbeta chains were subjected to immunosequencing. Regarding the original processing steps: Repertoire TCRs were matched against a reference library of SARS-CoV-2-specific TCRs generated with the MIRA antigen-specificity platform. Breadth was defined as the fraction of unique TCRs that were SARS-CoV-2-associated, and depth was defined as the fraction of total T cells that were SARS-CoV-2-associated. Using the MIRA data, each spike-specific TCR was assigned both to the spike region to which the TCR was reactive and to a CD4 or CD8 class. Log10-transformed breadth and depth values were compared by one-way ANOVA with Sidak's multiple comparisons tests. What TCRdb holds here is the immuneACCESS table cut down to in-frame rearrangements. Part of the clones is not present; checked against another copy, under half of the missing clones reflect an unresolved V gene, and the others are unexplained. The D gene and trimming were derived from the DNA, and the V and J assignments and clone size from that table. The sample records about 85,000 clones, 75% to 95% of which are singletons. The ten largest clones take up about 8% of the sample.

The time point tag for this specimen amounts to: about 28 days (+/-7) after the second vaccine dose. Because spike-specific TCR depth and breadth did not differ between the two schedules, AZD1222 recipients who got a second dose at roughly 4 weeks were pooled with those who got a second dose at roughly 12 weeks. The vaccinee samples were drawn from two UK trials, COV001 and COV002, one of which was a single-blind randomized controlled phase 2/3 trial testing AZD1222 (ChAdOx1 nCoV-19) in healthy adults. Trial participant PBMC samples were collected at day 0 and day 28 after the second dose for TCRbeta chain sequencing. Results the study describes overall, beyond this receptor: After two AZD1222 doses, both the breadth and the depth of spike-specific TCRs were significantly higher than at day 0 and than in MenACWY recipients. Because no day 14 peak-response samples were available, the repertoires could be characterized only after the peak T cell response. Conclusions about previously exposed vaccinees are limited, since just a handful of AZD1222 recipients were seropositive for SARS-CoV-2 at baseline. The 56-69-year group was small, and its depth increase did not reach significance, likely because of low power. The vaccine-associated CD4 TCRs covered the entire spike protein, and the dominant responses fell in regions 160-218 and 743-854. Reportedly, almost half of the unique spike-specific TCRs recognized epitopes lying outside the regions that are mutated in the B.1.351 and B.1.1.7 variants. Most participants were white British and females outnumbered males, and the authors suggested that clonal diversity may have been underestimated.

Concerning this clone itself: Its antigen remains unidentified. Base qualities are not recorded, but no much larger clone differs from it by a single base.

The germline V and J ends show losses of 0 bases and 7 bases respectively, and no gene match explains 7 bases of the junction. The germline V gene encodes CDR1 KGHSH and CDR2 LQKENI. The CDR3 holds 16 amino acids from the cysteine to the phenylalanine. Only the CDR3 DNA stays, 48 bases, in frame from base 1. This clonotype was sampled from an adult who received the AZD1222 COVID-19 vaccine. Specimen: peripheral blood, collected 28 days after the second AZD1222 dose. The rearrangement joined TRBV18 to TRBJ2-2; 8 bases in the junction line up with TRBD2. CDR3 region: CASSPPNGRAFGELFF. The DNA sequence follows: TGTGCCAGCTCACCACCGAACGGGAGGGCCTTCGGGGAGCTGTTTTTT.